Listed below are T cell receptor beta chains from one sample, sequenced in a study of OX40 agonist ivuxolimab in advanced cancers. Sequencing used immunoSEQ multiplex PCR; TCRdb keeps in-frame clones, though not all of them. The sample carries about 48,000 clones, 75% to 85% recorded once. This material consisted of CD4+ or CD8+ T cells sorted from blood, taken in a trial of the OX40 agonist ivuxolimab. Receptors originate from an adult with an advanced solid tumor such as melanoma, head and neck, liver or kidney cancer. Each CDR3 is given with its conserved first and last residue. A D gene is named only where the DNA matches it firmly. The listing skips clone size in some rows; elsewhere it reads once, few, many or a size class.

>TRBV7-2|TRBD2|-|TRBJ2-1
TGTGCCAGCAGCCCGCCCCAGCGGGGCAATGAGCAGTTCTTC
CASSPPQRGNEQFF
>TRBV19|TRBD1|-|TRBJ1-5
TGTGCCAGCCTCCGGACAGGGTCTGGCAATCAGCCCCAGCATTTT
CASLRTGSGNQPQHF
>TRBV7-2|TRBD2|once|TRBJ2-3
TGTGCCAGCAGCCCCCGGACTAGCGGGGGGGGAAATACGCAGTATTTT
CASSPRTSGGGNTQYF
>TRBV19|-|-|TRBJ1-1
TGTGCCAGTAGGCCCCTCCGTCGGGGAATGAACACTGAAGCTTTCTTT
CASRPLRRGMNTEAFF
>TRBV7-8|-|-|TRBJ1-2
TGTGCCAGCAGCAGGGCGGACTTCAACTATGGCTACACCTTC
CASSRADFNYGYTF
>TRBV4-1|-|-|TRBJ1-1
TGCGCCAGCAGCCAGGCTACGGGCTGGAACACTGAAGCTTTCTTT
CASSQATGWNTEAFF
>TRBV23-1|TRBD1|-|TRBJ1-1
TGCGCCAGCAGTTGGGGACAGTTGAACACTGAAGCTTTCTTT
CASSWGQLNTEAFF
>TRBV7-2|-|-|TRBJ2-3
TGTGCCAGCAGCTTAAGTGCGGGGTGGCAGGCAGATACGCAGTATTTT
CASSLSAGWQADTQYF
>TRBV5-1|TRBD1|-|TRBJ2-5
TGCGCCAGCAGCTTCCAGGGGGCAAGGGAGACCCAGTACTTC
CASSFQGARETQYF
>TRBV4-2|-|-|TRBJ2-1
TGTGCCAGCAGCCAAGATCTGGCGGGGCATACCAATGAGCAGTTCTTC
CASSQDLAGHTNEQFF
>TRBV7-6|-|-|TRBJ2-5
TGTGCCAGCAGCTTAGGGGCGGAGACCCAGTACTTC
CASSLGAETQYF
>TRBV2|TRBD1|once|TRBJ2-2
TGTGCCAGCACGGGACAGGGTGTCGGCGGGGAGCTGTTTTTT
CASTGQGVGGELFF
>TRBV6-1|-|-|TRBJ2-2
TGTGCCAGCGGGACCCCCTGGACCGGGGAGCTGTTTTTT
CASGTPWTGELFF
>TRBV11-2|TRBD1|-|TRBJ1-3
TGTGCCAGCAGCTTATCACAGGGGCCTACTGGAAACACCATATATTTT
CASSLSQGPTGNTIYF
>TRBV7-8|-|-|TRBJ1-4
TGTGCCAGCAGCTTTGTCTCAAGCGAAAAACTGTTTTTT
CASSFVSSEKLFF
>TRBV5-8|-|once|TRBJ1-1
TGTGCCAGCCCAGCAGGTCCCCTACTCATTCGGGAGAACACTGAAGCTTTCTTT
CASPAGPLLIRENTEAFF
>TRBV4-2|-|-|TRBJ1-1
TGTGCCAGCAGCCCCAGGACCGCCCCCGGTGGGAACACTGAAGCTTTCTTT
CASSPRTAPGGNTEAFF
>TRBV9|TRBD1|-|TRBJ1-6
TGTGCCAGCAGCGGACAGGGGTCACCCCTCCACTTT
CASSGQGSPLHF
>TRBV12-5|TRBD1|-|TRBJ1-5
TGTGCTAGTGGTTTGTCGGGACAGGGGTACCAGCCCCAGCATTTT
CASGLSGQGYQPQHF
>TRBV15|-|-|TRBJ2-7
TGTGCCACCAGCAGAGAGACGGGGTCCTACGAGCAGTACTTC
CATSRETGSYEQYF
>TRBV19|-|-|TRBJ1-4
TGTGCCAGTAGTGGTCAGTTTGGCGAAAAACTGTTTTTT
CASSGQFGEKLFF
>TRBV28|-|-|TRBJ1-2
TGTGCCAGCAGTTTAATGGTACAGGGTGGGCAGGAAACCTTC
CASSLMVQGGQETF
>TRBV6-5|-|-|TRBJ2-1
TGTGCCAGCAGTTACCGCAATGAGCAGTTCTTC
CASSYRNEQFF
>TRBV7-2|-|once|TRBJ1-2
TGTGCCAGCAGCCGCGGTCACGGGGGTGGCTACACCTTC
CASSRGHGGGYTF
>TRBV6-5|-|-|TRBJ1-2
TGTGCCAGCAGCCTAGGGGGTAACTATGGCTACACCTTC
CASSLGGNYGYTF
>TRBV5-1|TRBD1|-|TRBJ2-5
TGCGCCAGCAGCTTTAGCCCCCGCCAGGGGGCGACGGGAGAGACCCAGTACTTC
CASSFSPRQGATGETQYF
>TRBV28|TRBD1|medium-sized|TRBJ1-2
TGTGCCAGCAGTCCGGCGGGACAGGCCCAAGGGGGTGGCTACACCTTC
CASSPAGQAQGGGYTF
>TRBV7-2|TRBD1|-|TRBJ2-3
TGTGCCAGCAGCCTAGGGGGCTCAGATACGCAGTATTTT
CASSLGGSDTQYF
>TRBV18|-|once|TRBJ1-2
TGTGCCAGCTCACCTGGTGCAGAAGCTAACTATGGCTACACCTTC
CASSPGAEANYGYTF
>TRBV29-1|-|-|TRBJ1-2
TGCAGCGTTCGGAAGGGGGTGGACTATGGCTACACCTTC
CSVRKGVDYGYTF
>TRBV10-1|TRBD1|-|TRBJ1-1
TGCGCCAGCAGCCCCAGGGGGTCACAGAACACTGAAGCTTTCTTT
CASSPRGSQNTEAFF
>TRBV12-5|TRBD1|-|TRBJ1-2
TGTGCTAGTGGTTTCGGGACAGGGGTTTTGGTTGGCTACACCTTC
CASGFGTGVLVGYTF
>TRBV5-5|-|-|TRBJ2-1
TGTGCCAGCAGCTTGATCCCCTCCAATGAGCAGTTCTTC
CASSLIPSNEQFF
>TRBV27|TRBD1|-|TRBJ1-2
TGTGCCAGCAGTTGGGCCGGGACAGGGGGTTATGGCTACACCTTC
CASSWAGTGGYGYTF
>TRBV28|-|-|TRBJ2-5
TGTGCCAGCAGTTCGGTTTTAGGGGGGCGAGAGACCCAGTACTTC
CASSSVLGGRETQYF
>TRBV18|TRBD2|few|TRBJ2-2
TGTGCCAGCGGGACTAGCCATCTACTGAACACCGGGGAGCTGTTTTTT
CASGTSHLLNTGELFF
>TRBV5-1|TRBD2|once|TRBJ2-3
TGCGCCAGCAGCTTCGCAGCGGGGGTGGTGCCAGATACGCAGTATTTT
CASSFAAGVVPDTQYF
>TRBV7-2|-|-|TRBJ1-5
TGTGCCAGCAGCTTAGATACGGACCTAAGCAATCAGCCCCAGCATTTT
CASSLDTDLSNQPQHF
>TRBV7-2|TRBD2|-|TRBJ2-1
TGTGCCAGCCTTCCATTAGCGGGGGGCCTGGCCTACAATGAGCAGTTCTTC
CASLPLAGGLAYNEQFF
>TRBV6-5|-|few|TRBJ1-1
TGTGCCAGCAGTTACTCCAGAGACAGGAGGAACACTGAAGCTTTCTTT
CASSYSRDRRNTEAFF
>TRBV5-5|-|once|TRBJ1-1
TGTGCCAGCAGCTTGGCCGGACTGACGGAAGCTTTCTTT
CASSLAGLTEAFF
>TRBV5-4|TRBD1|few|TRBJ2-7
TGTGCCAGCAGCTACGGACAGGCGAAGGCCTACGAGCAGTACTTC
CASSYGQAKAYEQYF
>TRBV6-5|-|-|TRBJ1-1
TGTGCCAGCAGTTACTGGGGGGCGGAGGACACTGAAGCTTTCTTT
CASSYWGAEDTEAFF
>TRBV13|-|-|TRBJ1-6
TGTGCCAGCAGCTTAGGGGGCAGGGGATTCTCACCCCTCCACTTT
CASSLGGRGFSPLHF
>TRBV2|-|-|TRBJ2-7
TGTGCCAGCAGTGTCCTAACCTACGAGCAGTACTTC
CASSVLTYEQYF
>TRBV6-1|TRBD1|-|TRBJ2-7
TGTGCCAGCAAGAGGACAGGGGGAGCCTACGAGCAGTACTTC
CASKRTGGAYEQYF
>TRBV6-5|-|-|TRBJ1-1
TGTGCCAGCAGCCTACTCGGGGACACTGAAGCTTTCTTT
CASSLLGDTEAFF
>TRBV4-3|TRBD2|-|TRBJ2-2
TGCGCCAGCAGCCAAGAAGGTAGCGGGGGGCTAAACACCGGGGAGCTGTTTTTT
CASSQEGSGGLNTGELFF
>TRBV5-3|-|-|TRBJ1-1
TGTGCCAGCAGCTTGCAAAGGGAGATAGACACTGAAGCTTTCTTT
CASSLQREIDTEAFF
>TRBV7-3|TRBD2|-|TRBJ2-3
TGTGCCAGCAGCTCCTTAGGACTAGCGGGGCCAGATGCGCAGTATTTT
CASSSLGLAGPDAQYF
>TRBV19|-|-|TRBJ1-1
TGTGCCAGTACCCTGGGACGGATGAACACTGAAGCTTTCTTT
CASTLGRMNTEAFF
>TRBV5-4|-|-|TRBJ2-2
TGTGCCAGCAGCCCCGCGAAGGGCGCCAACACCGGGGAGCTGTTTTTT
CASSPAKGANTGELFF
>TRBV6-4|-|few|TRBJ2-2
TGTGCCAGCAGTGTCGACGGGGTGGACACCGGGGAGCTGTTTTTT
CASSVDGVDTGELFF
>TRBV18|-|-|TRBJ2-7
TGTGCCAGCTCTGACCAGGACTACGAGCAGTACTTC
CASSDQDYEQYF
>TRBV11-2|-|-|TRBJ2-3
TGTGCCAGCAGCTCCAACACAGATACGCAGTATTTT
CASSSNTDTQYF